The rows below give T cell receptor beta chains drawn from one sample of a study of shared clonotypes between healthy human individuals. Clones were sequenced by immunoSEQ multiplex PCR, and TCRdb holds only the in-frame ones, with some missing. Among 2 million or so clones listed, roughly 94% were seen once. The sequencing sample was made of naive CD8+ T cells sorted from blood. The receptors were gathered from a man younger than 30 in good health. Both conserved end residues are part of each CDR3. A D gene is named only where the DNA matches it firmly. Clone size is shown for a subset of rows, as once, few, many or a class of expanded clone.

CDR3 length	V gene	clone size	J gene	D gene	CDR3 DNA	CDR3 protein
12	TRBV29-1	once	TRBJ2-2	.	TGCAGCGTTGAACAGGGCGCCGGGGAGCTGTTTTTT	CSVEQGAGELFF
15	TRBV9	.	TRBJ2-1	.	TGTGCCAGCAGCGTAGGCGGGCCAGCCTACAATGAGCAGTTCTTC	CASSVGGPAYNEQFF
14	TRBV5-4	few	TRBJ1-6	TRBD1	TGTGCCAGCAGCTTGGACAGGGGATGGTCACCCCTCCACTTT	CASSLDRGWSPLHF
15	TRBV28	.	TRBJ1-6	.	TGTGCCAGCAGTAACCAGGGTTATGGGGATTCACCCCTCCACTTT	CASSNQGYGDSPLHF
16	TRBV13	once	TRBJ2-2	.	TGTGCCAGCAGCGAATTAGGACGGGAGAACACCGGGGAGCTGTTTTTT	CASSELGRENTGELFF
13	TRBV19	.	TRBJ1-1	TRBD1	TGTGCCAGTAGTTGGACAGGAAACACTGAAGCTTTCTTT	CASSWTGNTEAFF
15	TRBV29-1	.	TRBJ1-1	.	TGCAGCGTTGCCGGAGGACAGTACATGAACACTGAAGCTTTCTTT	CSVAGGQYMNTEAFF
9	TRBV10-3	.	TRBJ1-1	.	TGTGCCATACATGGAGAGGCTTTCTTT	CAIHGEAFF
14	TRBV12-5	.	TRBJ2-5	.	TGTGCTAGTGGTTCCCCGACGGACCAAGAGACCCAGTACTTC	CASGSPTDQETQYF
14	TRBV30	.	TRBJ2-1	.	TGTGCCTGGGCTGTTGGGACGGAATACAATGAGCAGTTCTTC	CAWAVGTEYNEQFF
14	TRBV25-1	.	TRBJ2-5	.	TGTGCCAGCAGTGATGGGTGGGGGCGAGAGGCCCAGTACTTC	CASSDGWGREAQYF
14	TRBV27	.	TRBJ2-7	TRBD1	TGTGCCAGCAGTTTCGACAGGGGATCCTACGAGCAGTACTTC	CASSFDRGSYEQYF
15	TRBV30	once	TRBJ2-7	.	TGTGCCTGGAGTGTACATAGCGGTCGCTCCTACGAGCAGTACTTC	CAWSVHSGRSYEQYF
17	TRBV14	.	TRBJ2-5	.	TGTGCCAGCAGCCAAGTAGTTGGAGAGTCCTTCCAAGAGACCCAGTACTTC	CASSQVVGESFQETQYF